These 27 T cell receptor beta chains originate from one sample sequenced in a study of CD8+ T cells in alopecia areata. cDNA prepared by RNA extraction and subsequent reverse transcription served as the template for sequencing. Profiled with immunoSEQ multiplex PCR; TCRdb holds only in-frame clones, not every one. The sample includes approximately 6,700 clones, almost 65% seen only once; the top ten take 16%. Collected material from alopecia areata patients comprised lesional scalp punch biopsies and peripheral blood. The specimen was skin, collected at week 0. These receptors came from a human donor with alopecia areata.

The V gene is TRBV11-2, the J gene TRBJ2-4; 7 nucleotides line up with TRBD2. The V segment lost 2 bases and the J segment 6 bases; nucleotides outside the gene matches: 10. Germline CDR1 SGHAT, CDR2 FQNNGV. There are 16 residues in the CDR3. The CDR3 spells CASSLLREGRGNIQYF. CDR3 DNA: TGTGCCAGCAGCTTACTGAGGGAGGGCCGGGGAAACATTCAGTACTTC.

Only a few counts were recorded for this clone. The chain links TRBV19 to TRBJ2-1; D call uncertain. Trimming cost V 6 bases and J 8 bases, with 17 bases left between them. The CDR3 totals 14 residues. Germline V CDR1 and CDR2: LNHDA, SQIVND (reference sequence). The CDR3 nucleotides are TGTGCCAGTAGGAATGGTCCCCAGGACGATGAGCAGTTCTTC. Translation gives CASRNGPQDDEQFF. The full variable domain, its missing parts supplied by reference TRBV19 and TRBJ2-1, is DGGITQSPKYLFRKEGQNVTLSCEQNLNHDAMYWYRQDPGQGLRLIYYSQIVNDFQKGDIAEGYSVSREKKESFPLTVTSAQKNPTAFYLCASRNGPQDDEQFFGPGTRLTVL.

The genes are TRBV7-2 and TRBJ2-7, with TRBD1 as a possible D gene (6 bases). Between the trimmed V and J ends, which lost 5 bases and 0 bases, there was a span of 14 bases. The germline CDR1 and CDR2 sequences are SGHTA and FQGNSA. The CDR3 runs 15 residues. CDR3 residues: CASSRDILSSYEQYF. The CDR3 DNA sequence: TGTGCCAGCAGCCGGGACATTCTAAGCTCCTACGAGCAGTACTTC.

The rearrangement uses TRBV6-6 and TRBJ2-3; 10 bases are a match to TRBD2. The CDR3 spans 15 residues. Germline values: CDR1 MNHNY, CDR2 SVGAGI (reference sequence). V lost 7 bases and J lost 1; bases outside the gene matches: 5. CDR3 protein: CASTGGLAGTDTQYF. In DNA, the CDR3 is TGTGCCAGCACCGGCGGACTAGCGGGCACAGATACGCAGTATTTT.

This chain links TRBV5-4 with TRBJ1-2; 10 bases map to TRBD1. The CDR3 has 14 amino acids. With V trimmed by 5 bases and J by 4 bases, 5 bases remained unmatched. CDR1 and CDR2 from the germline V gene are SGHNT and YYREEE (reference sequence). CDR3 coding DNA: TGTGCCAGCAGACCGGACAGGGGGGCCTATGGCTACACCTTC. It encodes CASRPDRGAYGYTF.

The chain has TRBV5-1 and TRBJ1-6; D ambiguous. Trimming took off 4 bases at V and 5 bases at J, with 16 bases between the two ends. The CDR3 spans 16 residues. Germline assignment: CDR1 SGHRS and CDR2 YFSETQ. For the CDR3, the DNA is TGCGCCAGCAGCCCTAATGCGGGGTTCAATAATTCACCCCTCCACTTT. Translated: CASSPNAGFNNSPLHF.

This clone was found a few times. The CDR3 sequence: CASSPSSGAAVYEQYF. CDR3 nucleotides: TGTGCCAGCTCACCGTCATCTGGGGCGGCGGTCTACGAGCAGTACTTC. The rearrangement uses TRBV18 and TRBJ2-7, with D possibly TRBD1 on 5 matching bases. Germline CDR1 reads KGHSH; CDR2 reads LQKENI. The ends were cut back, 3 bases at V and 3 bases at J, with 18 bases in the middle. The CDR3 totals 16 residues.

The J gene is TRBJ2-1, the V gene TRBV27; 8 bases match TRBD2. Germline CDR1 and CDR2: MNHEY and SMNVEV (reference sequence). With V trimmed by 5 bases and J by 8 bases, 20 bases remained unmatched. The CDR3 runs 18 residues. CDR3 sequence reads: CASSPLPKRERVWDEQFF. The CDR3 DNA is TGTGCCAGCAGTCCCCTACCCAAGCGGGAGAGGGTCTGGGATGAGCAGTTCTTC.

J is TRBJ1-6 and V is TRBV6-1; a weak D match, TRBD1 (5 bases). From germline, CDR1 is MNHNS and CDR2 SASEGT. The CDR3 sequence is 14 residues long. Trimming took off 3 bases at V and 10 bases at J, with 13 bases between the two ends. The CDR3 sequence: CASSDGRERSPLHF. In DNA form, the CDR3 reads TGTGCCAGCAGTGACGGCAGGGAAAGGTCACCCCTCCACTTT.

The V call is TRBV18, the J call TRBJ2-7; no clear D. The CDR3 runs 13 residues. V was shortened by 6 bases and J by 5 bases, with 14 bases between the two germline ends. Germline CDR1 reads KGHSH; CDR2 reads LQKENI. Written as DNA, the CDR3 is TGTGCCAGCTCCCGGACGTACGGTAACGAGCAGTACTTC. Translation: CASSRTYGNEQYF.

With respect to this clone: A much larger clone is a single base away; this may be a read error. The chain joins TRBV29-1 to TRBJ2-2; 8 bases map to TRBD2. The CDR3 has 17 amino acids. V lost 0 bases and J lost 1; bases outside the gene matches: 7. The V gene's germline CDR1 is SQVTM and CDR2 ANQGSEA. The CDR3 reads CSVEDPIAGGNTGELFF. The CDR3 nucleotides are TGCAGCGTTGAAGATCCAATTGCGGGGGGGAACACCGGGGAGCTGTTTTTT.

J is TRBJ2-5 and V is TRBV7-2; 9 nucleotides line up with TRBD2. TRBJ2-7 explains the end of the DNA better; the J call may be wrong. Germline CDR1 and CDR2: SGHTA and FQGNSA. The CDR3 is 15 residues long. CDR3 coding DNA: TGTGCCAGCAGCCCCCGCGGCGGGGGGGTTTACGAGCAGTACTTC. Translating gives CASSPRGGGVYEQYF.

Note on this clone: Distinct nucleotide sequences in the sample also encode this CDR3. This chain links TRBV28 with TRBJ1-3; D not certain. The CDR3 runs to 12 residues. Trimming cost V 7 bases and J 4 bases, with 8 bases left between them. The germline gives CDR1 MDHEN, CDR2 SYDVKM. CDR3 DNA sequence: TGTGCCAGCAACGACCGAGGAAACACCATATATTTT. Its protein product is CASNDRGNTIYF.

The chain is built from TRBV4-1 and TRBJ1-2; D possibly corresponds to TRBD1 (5 bases). The germline V and J ends were trimmed by 0 bases and 2 bases, with 19 bases remaining between them. This CDR3 is built from 18 residues. Germline V lookup: CDR1 MGHRA, CDR2 YSYEKL. CDR3 nucleotide sequence: TGCGCCAGCAGCCAAGAACTAGTCTTCGGGGCCCGGAACTATGGCTACACCTTC. Its translation is CASSQELVFGARNYGYTF.

This chain uses TRBV10-3 with TRBJ1-2; perhaps TRBD1 as D (5 bases). The CDR3 extends over 15 amino acids. Between the trimmed V and J ends, which lost 6 bases and 0 bases, there was a span of 14 bases. Germline values: CDR1 ENHRY, CDR2 SYGVKD. The CDR3 nucleotides read TGTGCCATCAGGCCCGGGACGGAAGCTAACTATGGCTACACCTTC. Its translation: CAIRPGTEANYGYTF.

V is TRBV6-1 and J is TRBJ2-2; D is uncertain. The CDR3 contains 12 residues. Trimming removed 5 bases from V and 7 bases from J, with 8 bases in between. Germline V gene lookup returns CDR1 MNHNS and CDR2 SASEGT. CDR3 amino acids: CASSLVDGELFF. The CDR3 coding sequence is TGTGCCAGCAGTTTAGTGGACGGGGAGCTGTTTTTT.

The rearrangement joins TRBV5-1 to TRBJ2-1; D is possibly TRBD1 or TRBD2 (5 bases each). CDR3 length: 15 amino acids. The germline V gene encodes CDR1 SGHRS and CDR2 YFSETQ. V shed 0 bases and J shed 5 bases, with 12 bases lying between them. CDR3 loop: CASSLAGTANNEQFF. The CDR3 region has the DNA TGCGCCAGCAGCTTGGCCGGGACCGCCAACAATGAGCAGTTCTTC.

This CDR3 is CASSRGQASNQPQHF. The CDR3 DNA is TGTGCCAGCAGCCGGGGACAGGCTAGCAATCAGCCCCAGCATTTT. The genes are TRBV7-9 and TRBJ1-5; TRBD1 agrees at 8 bases. The CDR3 spans 15 residues. Germline V gene lookup returns CDR1 SEHNR and CDR2 FQNEAQ (reference sequence). The ends lost 5 bases at V and 0 bases at J; junction bases unmatched: 3.

This clone is termed medium-sized (0.01 to 0.1%). V and J are TRBV19 and TRBJ1-2; 9 bases agree with TRBD1. The CDR3 length is 15 residues. V gave up 8 bases and J gave up 5 bases; unmatched junction bases: 12. Germline CDR1 LNHDA, CDR2 SQIVND (reference sequence). The CDR3 DNA is TGTGCCAGTCCCCGAGGGACAGGGCCCCTTTATGGCTACACCTTC. Its translation is CASPRGTGPLYGYTF.

This clone came up a few times. The genes are TRBV6-5 and TRBJ2-2, with 7 bases lining up with TRBD2. This CDR3 comprises 14 residues. From germline, CDR1 is MNHEY and CDR2 SVGAGI. V shed 7 bases and J 4 bases; nucleotides not matched to a gene: 6. In nucleotides, the CDR3 is TGTGCCAGCACCCCAGGGAGGGCCACCGGGGAGCTGTTTTTT. It translates to CASTPGRATGELFF.

The chain employs TRBV5-1 and TRBJ2-3; possible D gene TRBD2, 5 bases. Looked up from germline, CDR1 is SGHRS and CDR2 is YFSETQ. Between the trimmed V and J ends, which lost 7 bases and 0 bases, there was a span of 9 bases. The CDR3 sequence is 13 residues long. The chain's CDR3 is CASGSGSTDTQYF. CDR3 nucleotide sequence: TGCGCCAGCGGGTCGGGAAGCACAGATACGCAGTATTTT.

This clone was found a few times. The chain has TRBV29-1 and TRBJ2-3; tentatively, D is TRBD1 or TRBD2 (6 bases each). This CDR3 spans 14 amino acids. Germline loops: CDR1 SQVTM, CDR2 ANQGSEA. V was clipped by 5 bases and J by 4 bases, with 16 bases between them. CDR3 sequence: CSVFWGALADTQYF. CDR3 DNA: TGCAGCGTTTTCTGGGGGGCGTTAGCAGATACGCAGTATTTT.

This chain uses TRBV5-1 with TRBJ2-1; TRBD2 matches at 13 bases. The CDR3 is 17 amino acids. Germline loops: CDR1 SGHRS, CDR2 YFSETQ. J gave up 5 bases and V 4 bases, and 9 bases lay outside the gene matches. As DNA, the CDR3 is TGCGCCAGCAGCGTCCCCCGACTAGCGGGGGGCAACAATGAGCAGTTCTTC. Amino acid sequence: CASSVPRLAGGNNEQFF.

CDR3 region: CASFDPDALDYGYTF. The CDR3 DNA follows: TGTGCCAGTTTTGACCCCGACGCGTTGGACTATGGCTACACCTTC. The chain recombines TRBV7-8 with TRBJ1-2, with D hard to call. V lost 9 bases, J lost 3 bases, and 20 bases lay in between. CDR1 is SGHVS, CDR2 FQNEAQ, per germline. The length of the CDR3 is 15 residues.

This clone is labeled medium-sized. The chain carries TRBV2 and TRBJ2-1; maybe TRBD2 (5 bases). Germline V lookup: CDR1 SNHLY, CDR2 FYNNEI. V lost 4 bases and J 12 bases, leaving 16 bases between the germline ends. This CDR3 is 13 amino acids long. The DNA of the CDR3 is TGTGCCAGCAGTGTGGACTCTTTGTCCATGCAGTTCTTC. Its translation: CASSVDSLSMQFF.

DNA for the CDR3: TGCGCCAGCAGCTCTGGGACAGTCTCCTACGAGCAGTACTTC. This translates into CASSSGTVSYEQYF. The chain joins TRBV5-1 to TRBJ2-7, with 7 bases identical to TRBD1. Germline V CDR1 and CDR2: SGHRS, YFSETQ. J lost 0 bases, V lost 3 bases, and 3 bases had no gene match. CDR3 size: 14 residues.

The chain recombines TRBV5-6 with TRBJ1-1; unclear D gene. The CDR3 is made up of 16 amino acids. Between the trimmed V and J ends, which lost 4 bases and 0 bases, there was a span of 16 bases. Germline V lookup: CDR1 SGHDT, CDR2 YYEEEE. The CDR3, as DNA: TGTGCCAGCAGCACTGGCTGGAGAACTATGAACACTGAAGCTTTCTTT. This gives the protein CASSTGWRTMNTEAFF.